This TCR beta chain was identified in a study of cytomegalovirus exposure and HLA in healthy donors. The PCR used 60 Vbeta and 13 Jbeta primers. Produced via immunoSEQ multiplex PCR; TCRdb's table is partial and in-frame only. The sample contains 200,000 to 250,000 clones, around four fifths of which appear only once. Findings and caveats of the study: Sequencing depth across donors, presence/absence analyses assumed, was roughly uniform. The study carried out a later analysis of TCR beta sequences. It associated under 20,000 of them with specific HLA alleles at a false discovery rate of 0.05.

The germline V gene has CDR1 MNHEY and CDR2 SVGAGI. Trimming pared 6 bases from V and 0 bases from J, leaving 12 bases between. This CDR3 has 15 amino acids. With respect to this clone: Antigen unknown.

This sequence originates from a woman between 45 and 65 years old in good health and CMV-seropositive. This chain links TRBV6-5 with TRBJ1-5; tentatively, D is TRBD1 (6 bases). Sequences were obtained from PBMCs. DNA of the CDR3: TGTGCCAGCAGAGATTACAGGGCTAGCAATCAGCCCCAGCATTTT. Its protein product is CASRDYRASNQPQHF.